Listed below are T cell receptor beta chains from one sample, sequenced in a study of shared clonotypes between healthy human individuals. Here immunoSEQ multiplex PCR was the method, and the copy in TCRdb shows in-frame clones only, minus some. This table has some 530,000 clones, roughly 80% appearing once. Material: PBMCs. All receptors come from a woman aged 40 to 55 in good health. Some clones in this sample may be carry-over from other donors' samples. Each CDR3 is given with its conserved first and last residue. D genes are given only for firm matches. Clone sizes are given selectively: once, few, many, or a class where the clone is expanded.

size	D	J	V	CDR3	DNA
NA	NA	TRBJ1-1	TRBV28	CASSLTILGRGNTEAFF	TGTGCCAGCAGTTTAACAATCTTGGGAAGGGGTAATACTGAAGCTTTCTTT
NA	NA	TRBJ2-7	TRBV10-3	CAASPWDSYEQYF	TGTGCCGCCTCTCCTTGGGACTCCTACGAGCAGTACTTC
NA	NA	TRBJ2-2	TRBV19	CASSIASMRRAEGNTGELFF	TGTGCCAGTAGTATAGCCTCAATGCGTCGGGCGGAGGGGAACACCGGGGAGCTGTTTTTT
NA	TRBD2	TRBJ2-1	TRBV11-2	CASSVSGSEQFF	TGTGCCAGCAGCGTTAGCGGGAGTGAGCAGTTCTTC
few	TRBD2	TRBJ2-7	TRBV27	CASNPSGRVYEQYF	TGTGCCAGCAACCCCAGCGGGAGAGTCTACGAGCAGTACTTC
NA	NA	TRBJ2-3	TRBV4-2	CASSRPSLSGADTQYF	TGTGCCAGCAGCCGACCCTCGCTTAGTGGCGCAGATACGCAGTATTTT
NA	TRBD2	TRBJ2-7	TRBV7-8	CATSGSGYEQYF	TGTGCCACCAGCGGGAGTGGCTACGAGCAGTACTTC
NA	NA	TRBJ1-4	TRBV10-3	CAISGTEAANEKLFF	TGTGCCATCAGTGGTACAGAAGCAGCTAATGAAAAACTGTTTTTT
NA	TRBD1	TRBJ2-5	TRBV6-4	CASSERGQQETQYF	TGTGCCAGCAGTGAAAGGGGACAGCAAGAGACCCAGTACTTC
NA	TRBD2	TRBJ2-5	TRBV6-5	CAMKIAGKETQYF	TGTGCCATGAAAATAGCGGGAAAAGAGACCCAGTACTTC
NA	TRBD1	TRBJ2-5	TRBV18	CASSPGQGRETQYF	TGTGCCAGCTCACCCGGACAGGGGCGAGAGACCCAGTACTTC
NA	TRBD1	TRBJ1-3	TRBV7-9	CASSPGGTIYF	TGTGCCAGCAGCCCAGGGGGCACCATATATTTT
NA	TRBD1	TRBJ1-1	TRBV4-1	CASSRRKGARTEAFF	TGCGCCAGCAGCCGGAGAAAGGGGGCTCGGACTGAAGCTTTCTTT
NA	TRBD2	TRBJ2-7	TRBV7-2	CASSLVAGGPHEQYF	TGTGCCAGCAGCTTAGTAGCGGGAGGCCCTCACGAGCAGTACTTC
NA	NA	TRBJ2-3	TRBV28	CASSSSGPDTQYF	TGTGCCAGCAGCTCTAGTGGTCCAGATACGCAGTATTTT
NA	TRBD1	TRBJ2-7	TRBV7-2	CASSSRTGGTYEQYF	TGTGCCAGCAGCTCCCGGACAGGGGGTACCTACGAGCAGTACTTC
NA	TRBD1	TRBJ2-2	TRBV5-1	CASSGNRGINTGELFF	TGCGCCAGCAGCGGGAACAGGGGGATAAACACCGGGGAGCTGTTTTTT
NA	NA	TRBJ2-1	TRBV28	CASSLRGRYEQFF	TGTGCCAGCAGTTTACGAGGGAGGTATGAGCAGTTCTTC
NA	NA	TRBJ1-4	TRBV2	CASSERGPQATNEKLFF	TGTGCCAGCAGTGAACGTGGTCCCCAAGCAACTAATGAAAAACTGTTTTTT
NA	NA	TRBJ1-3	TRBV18	CASSPPLSGNTIYF	TGTGCCAGCTCACCACCATTATCTGGAAACACCATATATTTT
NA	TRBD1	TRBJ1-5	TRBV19	CASSGRGVGNQPQHF	TGTGCCAGTAGTGGCAGGGGGGTAGGCAATCAGCCCCAGCATTTT
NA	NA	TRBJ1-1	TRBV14	CASSQVYRIGTEAFF	TGTGCCAGCAGCCAAGTATACAGGATAGGCACTGAAGCTTTCTTT
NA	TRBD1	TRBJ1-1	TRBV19	CASSSFDRDGTEAFF	TGTGCCAGTAGCTCCTTCGACAGGGATGGGACTGAAGCTTTCTTT
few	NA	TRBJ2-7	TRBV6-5	CASGYGSYEQYF	TGTGCCAGCGGCTATGGGTCCTACGAGCAGTACTTC
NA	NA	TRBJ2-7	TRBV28	CASSIPQSSYEQYF	TGTGCCAGCAGTATACCCCAGAGCTCCTACGAGCAGTACTTC
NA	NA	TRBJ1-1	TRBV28	CASSGGNTEAFF	TGTGCCAGCAGTGGGGGGAACACTGAAGCTTTCTTT
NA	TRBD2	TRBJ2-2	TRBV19	CASTRLAGRGELFF	TGTGCCAGTACAAGACTAGCGGGGAGGGGGGAGCTGTTTTTT
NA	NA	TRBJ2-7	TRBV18	CASSPRKGGPYEQYF	TGTGCCAGCTCACCGAGAAAGGGAGGACCCTACGAGCAGTACTTC
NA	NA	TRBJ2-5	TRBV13	CASSLEGTRKETQYF	TGTGCCAGCAGCTTAGAAGGCACAAGAAAAGAGACCCAGTACTTC
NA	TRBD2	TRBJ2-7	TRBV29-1	CSAGSSGSYEQYF	TGCAGCGCAGGTTCTAGCGGGAGCTACGAGCAGTACTTC
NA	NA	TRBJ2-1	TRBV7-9	CASSLRGQIDEQFF	TGTGCCAGCAGCTTAAGGGGCCAGATAGATGAGCAGTTCTTC
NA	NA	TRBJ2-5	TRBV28	CASSKQTGTQYF	TGTGCCAGCAGCAAACAAACCGGGACCCAGTACTTC
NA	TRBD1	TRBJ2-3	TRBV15	CATSRRRTGTINQPQYF	TGTGCCACCAGCAGACGAAGGACAGGTACCATCAATCAGCCCCAGTATTTT
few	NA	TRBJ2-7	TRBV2	CASGTGTYEQYF	TGTGCCAGTGGGACGGGAACCTACGAGCAGTACTTC
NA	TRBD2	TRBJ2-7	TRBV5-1	CASSLVPGGLYEQYF	TGCGCCAGCAGCTTGGTTCCGGGAGGCCTCTACGAGCAGTACTTC
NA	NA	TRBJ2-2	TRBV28	CASRRHDANTGELFF	TGTGCCAGCAGACGACACGACGCGAACACCGGGGAGCTGTTTTTT
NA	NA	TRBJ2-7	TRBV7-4	CASSLGTEDYEQYF	TGTGCCAGCAGCTTAGGGACGGAAGACTACGAGCAGTACTTC
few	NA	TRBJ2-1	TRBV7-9	CASSLGQGSYNEQFF	TGTGCCAGCAGCTTAGGCCAGGGCTCCTACAATGAGCAGTTCTTC
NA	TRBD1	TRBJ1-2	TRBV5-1	CASSSGDSHTDRYGYTF	TGCGCCAGCAGCTCGGGGGACAGCCACACCGACCGCTATGGCTACACCTTC
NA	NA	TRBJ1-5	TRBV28	CASSPERVDQPQHF	TGTGCCAGCAGTCCCGAGAGGGTAGATCAGCCCCAGCATTTT
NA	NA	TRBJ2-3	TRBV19	CASQTGGADTQYF	TGTGCCAGTCAAACAGGAGGAGCAGATACGCAGTATTTT
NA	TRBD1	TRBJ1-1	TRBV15	CATSSRTGGGTEAFF	TGTGCCACCAGCAGCCGGACAGGGGGCGGCACTGAAGCTTTCTTT
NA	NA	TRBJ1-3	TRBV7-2	CASSLVGGNSGNTIYF	TGTGCCAGCAGCTTAGTAGGGGGAAACTCTGGAAACACCATATATTTT
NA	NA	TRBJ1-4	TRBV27	CASSPQYESPDEKLFF	TGTGCCAGCAGTCCCCAATATGAGTCCCCCGATGAAAAACTGTTTTTT
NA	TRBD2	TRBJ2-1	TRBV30	CAWSALAGSGKQFF	TGTGCCTGGAGTGCACTAGCGGGCTCGGGGAAGCAGTTCTTC
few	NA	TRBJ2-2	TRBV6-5	CASSYGTGTGELFF	TGTGCCAGCAGTTACGGGACTGGCACCGGGGAGCTGTTTTTT
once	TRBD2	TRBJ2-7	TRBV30	CAWSRGLAGADEQYF	TGTGCCTGGAGCCGGGGACTAGCGGGAGCGGACGAGCAGTACTTC
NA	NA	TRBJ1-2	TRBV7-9	CASSVGTGYGYTF	TGTGCCAGCAGCGTCGGGACGGGCTATGGCTACACCTTC
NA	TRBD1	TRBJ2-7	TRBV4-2	CASSLRDGQGIVYEQYF	TGTGCCAGCAGCCTAAGGGACGGACAGGGGATTGTCTACGAGCAGTACTTC
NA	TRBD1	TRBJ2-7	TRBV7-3	CASSFGQGYEQYF	TGTGCCAGCAGCTTTGGACAGGGGTACGAGCAGTACTTC
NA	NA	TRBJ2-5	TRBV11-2	CASSPLWSVETQYF	TGTGCCAGCAGTCCTTTGTGGTCGGTGGAGACCCAGTACTTC
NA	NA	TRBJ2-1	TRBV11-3	CASSPGGEHEQFF	TGTGCCAGCAGCCCAGGGGGGGAGCATGAGCAGTTCTTC
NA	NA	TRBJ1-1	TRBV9	CASSVVTGNTEAFF	TGTGCCAGCAGCGTAGTAACAGGGAACACTGAAGCTTTCTTT
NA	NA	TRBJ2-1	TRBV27	CASSLSLATSYNEQFF	TGTGCCAGCAGTTTAAGCCTAGCGACCTCCTACAATGAGCAGTTCTTC